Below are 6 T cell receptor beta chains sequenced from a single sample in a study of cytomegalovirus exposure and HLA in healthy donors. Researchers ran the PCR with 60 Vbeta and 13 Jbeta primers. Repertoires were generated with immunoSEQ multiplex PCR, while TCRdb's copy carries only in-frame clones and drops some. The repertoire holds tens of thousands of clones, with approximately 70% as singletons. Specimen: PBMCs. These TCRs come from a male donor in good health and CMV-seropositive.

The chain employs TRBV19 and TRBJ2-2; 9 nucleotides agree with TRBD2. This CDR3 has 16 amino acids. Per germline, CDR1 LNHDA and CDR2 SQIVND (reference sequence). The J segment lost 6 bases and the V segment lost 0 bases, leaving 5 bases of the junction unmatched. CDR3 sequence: CASSIEVAGVSGELFF. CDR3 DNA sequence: TGTGCCAGTAGTATAGAAGTAGCGGGAGTTTCCGGGGAGCTGTTTTTT.

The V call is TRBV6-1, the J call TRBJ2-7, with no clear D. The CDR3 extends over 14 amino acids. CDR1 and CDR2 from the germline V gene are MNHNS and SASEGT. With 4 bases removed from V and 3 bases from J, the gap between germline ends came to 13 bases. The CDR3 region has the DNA TGTGCCAGCAGTGGAGGCGGAAGCTTCTACGAGCAGTACTTC. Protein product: CASSGGGSFYEQYF.

CDR3 in DNA: TGTGCCAGCAGTGTTCAGGGGCTTAATCAGCCCCAGCATTTT. It translates to CASSVQGLNQPQHF. The chain combines TRBV2 with TRBJ1-5, with D perhaps TRBD1 (6 bases). The CDR3 length is 14 residues. The V and J ends lost 4 bases and 4 bases respectively, with 11 bases between them. Germline CDR1 SNHLY, CDR2 FYNNEI.

The CDR3 loop is CAGRQGATEDTQYF. CDR3 coding DNA: TGCGCCGGTCGACAGGGGGCGACGGAAGATACGCAGTATTTT. The V and J genes are TRBV5-1 and TRBJ2-3, with 10 bases matching TRBD1. Germline V gene data show CDR1 as SGHRS and CDR2 as YFSETQ. The CDR3 covers 14 residues. The ends lost 10 bases at V and 5 bases at J; junction bases unmatched: 10.

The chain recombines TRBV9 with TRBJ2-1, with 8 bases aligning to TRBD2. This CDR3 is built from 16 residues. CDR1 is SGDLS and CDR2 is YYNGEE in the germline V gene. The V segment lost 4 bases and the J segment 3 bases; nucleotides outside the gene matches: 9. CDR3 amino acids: CASSNSGRGVYNEQFF. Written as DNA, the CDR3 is TGTGCCAGCAGCAACAGCGGGAGAGGTGTCTACAATGAGCAGTTCTTC.

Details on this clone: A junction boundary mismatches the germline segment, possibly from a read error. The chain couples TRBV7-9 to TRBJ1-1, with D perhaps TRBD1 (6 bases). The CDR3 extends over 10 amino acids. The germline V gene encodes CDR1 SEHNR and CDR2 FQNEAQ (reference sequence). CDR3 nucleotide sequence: TGTTCCAGCCGGGGGGACACAGCTTTCTTT. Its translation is CSSRGDTAFF.